The rows below give T cell receptor beta chains drawn from one sample of a study of cytomegalovirus exposure and HLA in healthy donors. TCRdb's copy holds only in-frame clones and misses some; the assay was immunoSEQ multiplex PCR. The sample has 200,000 or so clones, more than 75% seen once. The specimen sequenced was PBMCs. These receptors were collected from a girl under two years old in good health and CMV-seronegative. Each CDR3 is given with its conserved first and last residue. D genes are given only for firm matches. Not every row has a clone size; where given, it reads once, few, many or a size class.

D,length,V,size,J,CDR3,DNA
TRBD1,19,TRBV23-1,-,TRBJ2-2,CASSHLPGTGKGNTGELFF,TGCGCTAGCAGTCACCTTCCCGGGACAGGGAAAGGGAACACCGGGGAGCTGTTTTTT
TRBD1,17,TRBV2,-,TRBJ1-1,CASSVSGRGRLYTEAFF,TGTGCCAGCAGTGTCTCGGGCAGGGGGCGTTTATACACTGAAGCTTTCTTT
-,12,TRBV29-1,-,TRBJ2-1,CSVGGSYNEQFF,TGCAGCGTTGGGGGCAGCTACAATGAGCAGTTCTTC
-,12,TRBV7-9,-,TRBJ2-1,CASSQKYNEQFF,TGTGCCAGCAGCCAGAAATACAATGAGCAGTTCTTC
TRBD2,15,TRBV4-1,-,TRBJ2-5,CASSSLAGGLETQYF,TGCGCCAGCAGCAGTCTAGCGGGGGGGCTAGAGACCCAGTACTTC
-,13,TRBV6-5,-,TRBJ1-2,CASSGGGGSGYTF,TGTGCCAGCAGTGGGGGAGGGGGTTCTGGCTACACCTTC
-,15,TRBV4-1,-,TRBJ1-1,CASSQAPRLDTEAFF,TGCGCCAGCAGCCAAGCCCCCCGACTCGACACTGAAGCTTTCTTT
-,14,TRBV9,-,TRBJ1-1,CASSPLGGRTEAFF,TGTGCCAGCAGCCCCCTGGGGGGGAGGACTGAAGCTTTCTTT
TRBD2,13,TRBV27,-,TRBJ2-4,CASRGLGANIQYF,TGTGCCAGCAGGGGACTAGGAGCAAACATTCAGTACTTC
-,12,TRBV11-2,-,TRBJ1-1,CASSFEQASAFF,TGTGCCAGCAGCTTTGAACAGGCCTCGGCTTTCTTT
TRBD1,13,TRBV27,-,TRBJ1-2,CATRGQGPYGYTF,TGTGCCACGCGCGGACAGGGCCCCTATGGCTACACCTTC
-,16,TRBV11-2,-,TRBJ1-4,CASSRSAGGMYEKLFF,TGTGCCAGCAGTCGCTCTGCGGGGGGCATGTATGAAAAACTGTTTTTT
TRBD1,14,TRBV13,few,TRBJ2-7,CASSPDRGLYEQYF,TGTGCCAGCAGCCCGGACAGGGGGCTCTACGAGCAGTACTTC
-,15,TRBV9,-,TRBJ2-3,CASSEAALSTDTQYF,TGTGCCAGCAGCGAAGCGGCCCTAAGCACAGATACGCAGTATTTT
-,14,TRBV6-5,-,TRBJ2-7,CASSIQLGSYEQYF,TGTGCCAGCAGTATCCAACTAGGATCCTACGAGCAGTACTTC
-,15,TRBV5-1,once,TRBJ2-3,CASTMEFGGTDTQYF,TGCGCCAGCACCATGGAGTTCGGGGGTACAGATACGCAGTATTTT
TRBD1,16,TRBV4-3,-,TRBJ2-7,CASSRNPGQGKGEQYF,TGCGCCAGCAGCCGCAACCCGGGACAGGGTAAGGGCGAGCAGTACTTC
-,15,TRBV6-5,few,TRBJ1-2,CASSYVGVGAYGYTF,TGTGCCAGCAGTTACGTGGGTGTGGGGGCCTATGGCTACACCTTC
-,14,TRBV7-3,-,TRBJ2-3,CASSLTFGSDTQYF,TGTGCCAGCAGCTTAACTTTCGGGTCAGATACGCAGTATTTT
TRBD1,17,TRBV7-3,-,TRBJ2-1,CASSTGTGGSSGREQFF,TGTGCCAGCAGCACAGGGACAGGGGGCAGTAGCGGGAGAGAGCAGTTCTTC
-,15,TRBV6-1,-,TRBJ2-2,CASSVQGPNTGELFF,TGTGCCAGCAGTGTTCAGGGTCCGAACACCGGGGAGCTGTTTTTT
TRBD2,17,TRBV7-3,-,TRBJ2-1,CASSFYGASGPYNEQFF,TGTGCCAGCAGCTTTTATGGGGCTAGCGGCCCCTACAATGAGCAGTTCTTC
-,13,TRBV2,-,TRBJ1-1,CASIARQAQLAFF,TGTGCCAGCATTGCCCGGCAGGCCCAGTTAGCTTTCTTT
-,12,TRBV2,-,TRBJ2-7,CAGAGDSYEQYF,TGTGCCGGTGCAGGGGACTCCTACGAGCAGTACTTC
TRBD1,14,TRBV6-5,-,TRBJ1-5,CASSDRDQGQPQHF,TGTGCCAGCAGCGACAGGGATCAGGGCCAGCCCCAGCATTTT
-,15,TRBV19,-,TRBJ2-1,CASRRDFSSYNEQFF,TGTGCCAGTAGACGGGACTTCAGCTCCTACAATGAGCAGTTCTTC
TRBD2,15,TRBV5-4,few,TRBJ2-7,CASSHSLAANYEQYF,TGTGCCAGCAGCCATTCACTAGCGGCTAACTACGAGCAGTACTTC
-,13,TRBV4-3,-,TRBJ1-1,CASSQEAGSEAFF,TGCGCCAGCAGCCAAGAAGCGGGCTCTGAAGCTTTCTTT
TRBD1,16,TRBV4-3,once,TRBJ1-1,CASSQDQRDRGAEAFF,TGCGCCAGCAGCCAAGACCAGCGGGACAGGGGAGCTGAAGCTTTCTTT
TRBD1,13,TRBV11-2,-,TRBJ2-2,CASLTGDTGELFF,TGTGCCAGCTTGACAGGGGACACCGGGGAGCTGTTTTTT
TRBD1,15,TRBV9,-,TRBJ1-1,CASSVGRGRITEAFF,TGTGCCAGCAGCGTAGGTAGGGGGCGAATTACTGAAGCTTTCTTT
TRBD1,16,TRBV14,-,TRBJ2-3,CASSQGTGGSADTQYF,TGTGCCAGCAGCCAAGGGACAGGCGGGTCGGCAGATACGCAGTATTTT
-,14,TRBV18,-,TRBJ1-2,CASSPRGDDYGYTF,TGTGCCAGCTCACCACGGGGGGACGACTATGGCTACACCTTC
-,12,TRBV18,-,TRBJ1-2,CASSGQIYGYTF,TGTGCCAGCTCAGGACAAATCTATGGCTACACCTTC
-,15,TRBV30,-,TRBJ2-7,CAWSMGLTRSYEQYF,TGTGCCTGGAGTATGGGTTTGACTAGATCCTACGAGCAGTACTTC
-,13,TRBV6-1,-,TRBJ1-1,CASSSDRPLEAFF,TGTGCCAGCAGTTCCGACAGGCCCCTCGAAGCTTTCTTT
TRBD1,15,TRBV10-1,once,TRBJ2-7,CASSRAGTGAYEQYF,TGCGCCAGCAGTCGAGCCGGGACAGGGGCCTACGAGCAGTACTTC
-,14,TRBV14,-,TRBJ2-1,CASGWTGSYNEQFF,TGTGCCAGCGGCTGGACTGGCTCCTACAATGAGCAGTTCTTC
-,13,TRBV7-9,-,TRBJ1-2,CASGAGDYYGYTF,TGTGCCAGCGGGGCAGGGGATTACTATGGCTACACCTTC
-,14,TRBV21-1,-,TRBJ2-3,CASSEGGREDTQYF,TGTGCCAGCAGCGAAGGGGGGAGGGAGGATACGCAGTATTTT
-,16,TRBV6-1,-,TRBJ2-7,CASSGRGLKKIYEQYF,TGTGCCAGCAGTGGGAGGGGTCTGAAAAAAATCTACGAGCAGTACTTC
-,15,TRBV5-4,-,TRBJ2-5,CASSSQSGDRETQYF,TGTGCCAGCAGCAGCCAGTCAGGGGATAGGGAGACCCAGTACTTC
-,15,TRBV7-2,-,TRBJ2-7,CASSLEGPPLYEQYF,TGTGCCAGCAGCTTAGAGGGGCCACCCCTTTACGAGCAGTACTTC
-,14,TRBV14,-,TRBJ2-7,CASSQRGQTYEQYF,TGTGCCAGCAGCCAGCGAGGGCAGACCTACGAGCAGTACTTC
TRBD2,16,TRBV7-2,-,TRBJ2-7,CASSEGTSGMSYEQYF,TGTGCCAGCAGCGAAGGGACTAGCGGGATGTCCTACGAGCAGTACTTC